The rows below give T cell receptor beta chains drawn from one sample of a study of blood T cells in healthy people across ages. TCRdb processed the 5' RACE reads anew with MiXCR; each CDR3 protein has one entry. The sample includes approximately 960,000 distinct CDR3 sequences, almost 30% of them seen just once. These data were likewise used in another study, on T cells of mothers and their children.

Sequenced sample: blood. Receptors were obtained from a woman aged 40 to 50 in good health. CDR3s include the opening cysteine and the closing phenylalanine or tryptophan. Fields, in order: V gene, J gene, D gene, clone size, CDR3 protein, CDR3 DNA. A D gene is named only where the DNA matches it firmly. Not every row has a clone size; where given, it reads once, few, many or a size class.

TRBV15	TRBJ1-2	NA	NA	CATSKGRDRINYGYTF	TGTGCCACCAGCAAAGGCAGGGATCGAATAAACTATGGCTACACCTTC
TRBV9	TRBJ2-7	TRBD1	NA	CASSVGAGGSDEQYF	TGTGCCAGCAGCGTAGGAGCAGGGGGCTCAGACGAGCAGTACTTC
TRBV28	TRBJ2-5	NA	NA	CASTLRQLSAQCF	TGTGCCAGCACTTTAAGGCAGCTCTCGGCCCAGTGCTTC
TRBV20-1	TRBJ2-3	NA	NA	CSASQGSTDTQYF	TGCAGTGCTAGTCAGGGCAGCACAGATACGCAGTATTTT
TRBV6-2/TRBV6-3	TRBJ2-7	NA	NA	CATEDVSYEQYF	TGTGCCACCGAGGACGTGTCCTACGAGCAGTACTTC
TRBV7-6	TRBJ2-7	NA	many	CASTLTEGGSYEQYF	TGTGCCAGCACGTTAACGGAGGGGGGTAGCTACGAGCAGTACTTC
TRBV2	TRBJ2-1	NA	few	CASDESSYNEQFF	TGTGCCAGCGACGAGAGCTCCTACAATGAGCAGTTCTTC
TRBV7-6	TRBJ1-5	NA	few	CASSPWAMDSNQPQHF	TGTGCCAGCAGCCCATGGGCGATGGATAGCAATCAGCCCCAGCATTTT
TRBV2	TRBJ2-5	NA	few	CASNSNGETRYF	TGTGCCAGCAATTCTAACGGGGAGACCCGGTACTTC
TRBV4-1	TRBJ2-6	NA	few	CASSQMIPGAAGANVLTF	TGCGCCAGCAGCCAAATGATTCCGGGGGCGGCTGGGGCCAACGTCCTGACTTTC
TRBV6-5	TRBJ1-2	TRBD1	NA	CASSRGTGVSDGYTF	TGTGCCAGCAGTCGGGGGACAGGGGTTTCGGATGGCTACACCTTC
TRBV20-1	TRBJ1-2	TRBD1	few	CSASRQGQGYGYTF	TGCAGTGCTTCTAGACAGGGGCAGGGTTATGGCTACACCTTC
TRBV28	TRBJ2-7	TRBD2	many	CAISPAGDYEQYF	TGTGCCATCTCCCCAGCGGGGGACTACGAGCAGTACTTC
TRBV20-1	TRBJ2-1	NA	many	CSASYQGGRNNEQFF	TGCAGTGCTAGTTATCAGGGGGGCCGAAACAATGAGCAGTTCTTC
TRBV7-2	TRBJ1-6	NA	few	CASSLRRNRDNSPLHF	TGTGCCAGCAGCTTAAGGCGTAACAGAGATAATTCACCCCTCCACTTT
TRBV3-1	TRBJ1-1	NA	few	CASSQGDWSPFF	TGTGCCAGCAGCCAAGGAGACTGGAGCCCTTTCTTT
TRBV28	TRBJ2-7	NA	NA	CAGSWSDRYHEQYF	TGTGCCGGCAGTTGGTCGGACAGATACCACGAGCAGTACTTC
TRBV7-3	TRBJ1-1	TRBD1	NA	CASSLQGGRNTEAFF	TGTGCCAGCAGCTTACAAGGGGGCCGGAACACTGAAGCTTTCTTT
TRBV20-1	TRBJ2-7	NA	many	CSAHRGEGGSYEQYF	TGCAGTGCTCACCGGGGGGAGGGGGGGTCCTACGAGCAGTACTTC
TRBV29-1	TRBJ2-7	TRBD1	few	CSVTWTGRPYEQYF	TGCAGCGTTACCTGGACAGGGCGGCCCTACGAGCAGTACTTC
TRBV15	TRBJ1-1	TRBD1	NA	CATSRRTGRTEAFF	TGTGCCACCAGCAGAAGGACAGGGCGCACTGAAGCTTTCTTT
TRBV11-2	TRBJ1-2	NA	few	CASTQDGNYGYTF	TGTGCCAGCACTCAAGACGGGAACTATGGCTACACCTTC
TRBV19	TRBJ2-7	TRBD1	NA	CASSISTLKGALYEQYF	TGTGCCAGTAGTATCTCCACCCTGAAGGGGGCATTATACGAGCAGTACTTC
TRBV12-3/TRBV12-4	TRBJ1-1	NA	NA	CASRLRQRNTEAFF	TGTGCCAGCAGGCTACGACAGAGGAACACTGAAGCTTTCTTT
TRBV7-9	TRBJ2-1	TRBD1	many	CASSWGQGEFF	TGTGCCAGCAGCTGGGGACAGGGAGAGTTCTTC
TRBV28	TRBJ2-7	NA	NA	CACSLFGQTLYEQYF	TGTGCCTGCAGTTTATTTGGACAGACTCTTTACGAGCAGTACTTC
TRBV20-1	TRBJ2-7	TRBD2	many	CSAKRGGTTYEQYF	TGCAGTGCCAAACGCGGGGGAACCACCTACGAGCAGTACTTC
TRBV27	TRBJ1-6	NA	NA	CASRRVTYNSPLHF	TGTGCCAGCAGGAGGGTCACTTATAATTCACCCCTCCACTTT
TRBV7-2	TRBJ1-5	NA	few	CASSTGPGRNLPQHF	TGTGCCAGCAGCACCGGCCCAGGGAGGAATCTGCCCCAGCATTTT
TRBV7-2	TRBJ1-4	NA	few	CASSSTGYEKRFF	TGTGCCAGCAGTTCCACAGGGTATGAAAAACGGTTTTTT
TRBV24-1	TRBJ2-1	NA	many	CATSMRVGNEQFF	TGTGCCACCAGTATGCGGGTAGGCAATGAGCAGTTCTTC
TRBV20-1	TRBJ2-7	NA	many	CSARAGISYEQYF	TGCAGTGCTAGAGCGGGGATAAGCTACGAGCAGTACTTC
TRBV10-3	TRBJ2-1	NA	NA	CAISESKGEQFF	TGTGCCATCAGTGAGTCGAAGGGGGAGCAGTTCTTC
TRBV27	TRBJ2-5	NA	few	CAGSLQDQEAQYF	TGTGCCGGCAGCCTACAAGACCAAGAGGCCCAGTACTTC
TRBV19	TRBJ2-3	TRBD1	NA	CASSSDRVKTDTQYF	TGTGCCAGTAGTAGCGACAGGGTGAAGACAGATACGCAGTATTTT
TRBV27	TRBJ2-1	NA	NA	CASQGRNLNEQFF	TGTGCCAGCCAAGGACGCAATCTCAATGAGCAGTTCTTC
TRBV7-9	TRBJ2-7	NA	NA	CAGSFLQWGQAGEQYF	TGTGCCGGCAGCTTTCTTCAGTGGGGACAAGCGGGCGAGCAGTACTTC
TRBV6-1	TRBJ1-6	NA	few	CASSEDPGAGSPLHF	TGTGCCAGCAGTGAAGACCCGGGAGCTGGTTCACCCCTCCACTTT
TRBV20-1	TRBJ2-1	NA	few	CSARGVVSYNEQFF	TGCAGTGCTAGGGGTGTAGTCTCCTACAATGAGCAGTTCTTC
TRBV24-1	TRBJ2-2	NA	NA	CATSAWENTGELFF	TGTGCCACCAGTGCTTGGGAGAACACCGGGGAGCTGTTTTTT
TRBV28	TRBJ2-3	TRBD2	many	CASSARDYHWVRTDTQYF	TGTGCCAGCAGTGCCCGGGACTATCACTGGGTCCGCACAGATACGCAGTATTTT
TRBV2	TRBJ1-2	NA	few	CASSAIAEGYTF	TGTGCCAGCAGTGCAATCGCGGAAGGCTACACCTTC
TRBV4-2	TRBJ2-7	NA	NA	CASSQVAGGVPYEQYF	TGTGCCAGCAGCCAAGTGGCCGGGGGCGTCCCCTACGAGCAGTACTTC
TRBV19	TRBJ1-6	NA	NA	CASSIVLENSPLHF	TGTGCCAGTAGTATAGTACTGGAGAATTCACCCCTCCACTTT
TRBV2	TRBJ1-5	NA	few	CASSSKDSIRPQHF	TGTGCCAGCAGTTCCAAGGACAGTATTAGGCCCCAGCATTTT
TRBV4-3	TRBJ2-4	TRBD2	few	CASSQDRTSGGSAKNIQYF	TGCGCCAGCAGCCAAGATCGGACTAGCGGGGGGTCGGCCAAAAACATTCAGTACTTC
TRBV29-1	TRBJ1-5	NA	few	CSVISDGYQPQHF	TGCAGCGTTATCTCGGACGGCTATCAGCCCCAGCATTTT